This T cell receptor beta chain was captured in a study of shared clonotypes between healthy human individuals. All of the donors resided in Nashville, Tennessee, and each was a Caucasian adult. Around 31,000 T cell genomes, or around 300 ng DNA, went into unsorted PBMC replicate PCRs. Measured with immunoSEQ multiplex PCR; TCRdb has only the in-frame clones, and not every one. This sample carries fewer than 600,000 clones, 70% to 80% of them seen once, and the ten largest clones take 9.5% to 15%. This clone was picked up one time. The sequence was collected from a woman aged 40 to 50 in good health. Some clones in this sample may be carry-over from other donors' samples. Source material: PBMCs.

The CDR3 coding sequence is TGTGCCAGCAGCCCCTGGGCAGGGGACTACAATGAGCAGTTCTTC. Translated, it gives CASSPWAGDYNEQFF. The rearrangement joins TRBV7-8 to TRBJ2-1, with D tentatively TRBD1 (6 bases). CDR1 and CDR2 from the germline V gene are SGHVS and FQNEAQ. The V end lost 5 bases, the J end lost 3 bases, and 14 bases lay between the germline ends. This CDR3 spans 15 amino acids.